Given below is one T cell receptor beta chain in context. The method was immunoSEQ multiplex PCR; TCRdb's version includes in-frame clones alone and lacks a portion of them. The repertoire consists of approximately 240,000 clones, with about 88% occurring once and the leading ten covering around 2.2%. The CDR3 runs to 15 residues. Germline V gene sequence: CDR1 SEHNR, CDR2 FQNEAQ (reference sequence). V was clipped by 2 bases and J by 1 base; unmatched bases: 2. This specimen comes from a study of blood T cell repertoires in COVID-19. Sequenced input: peripheral blood. This chain uses TRBV7-9 with TRBJ2-5; TRBD1 matches 9 bases. The TCR comes from a woman in her thirties or forties who had recovered from COVID-19. Written as DNA, the CDR3 is TGTGCCAGCAGCTTACGACAGGGGGTCCAAGAGACCCAGTACTTC. Its protein is CASSLRQGVQETQYF. Combining the CDR3 with reference TRBV7-9 and TRBJ2-5 gives the whole variable domain DTGVSQNPRHKITKRGQNVTFRCDPISEHNRLYWYRQTLGQGPEFLTYFQNEAQLEKSRLLSDRFSAERPKGSFSTLEIQRTEQGDSAMYLCASSLRQGVQETQYFGPGTRLLVL.